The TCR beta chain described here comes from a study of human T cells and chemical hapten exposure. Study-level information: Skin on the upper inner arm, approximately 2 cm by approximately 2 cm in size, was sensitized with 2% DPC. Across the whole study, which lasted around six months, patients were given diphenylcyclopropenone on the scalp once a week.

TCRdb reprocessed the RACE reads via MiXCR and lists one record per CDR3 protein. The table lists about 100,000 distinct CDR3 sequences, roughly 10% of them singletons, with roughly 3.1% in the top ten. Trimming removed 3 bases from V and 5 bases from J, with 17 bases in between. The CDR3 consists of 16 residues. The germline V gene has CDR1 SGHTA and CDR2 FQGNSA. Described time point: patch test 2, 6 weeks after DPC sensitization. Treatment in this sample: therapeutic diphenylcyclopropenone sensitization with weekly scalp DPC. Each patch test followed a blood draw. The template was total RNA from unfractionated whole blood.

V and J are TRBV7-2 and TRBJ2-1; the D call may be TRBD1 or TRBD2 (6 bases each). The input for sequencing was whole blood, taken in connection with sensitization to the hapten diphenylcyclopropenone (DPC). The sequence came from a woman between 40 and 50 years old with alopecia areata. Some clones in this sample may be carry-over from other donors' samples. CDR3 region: CASSFPWGRGDNEQFF. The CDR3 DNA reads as TGTGCCAGCAGCTTCCCATGGGGGCGGGGTGACAATGAGCAGTTCTTC.